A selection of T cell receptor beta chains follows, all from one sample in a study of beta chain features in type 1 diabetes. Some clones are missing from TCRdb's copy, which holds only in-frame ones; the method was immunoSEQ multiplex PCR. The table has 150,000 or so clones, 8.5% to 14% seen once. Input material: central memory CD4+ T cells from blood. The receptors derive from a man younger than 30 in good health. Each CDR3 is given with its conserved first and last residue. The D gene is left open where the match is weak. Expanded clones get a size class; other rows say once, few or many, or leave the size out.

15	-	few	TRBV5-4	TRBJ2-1	CASSPDASSYNEQFF	TGTGCCAGCTCCCCTGACGCGAGCTCCTACAATGAGCAGTTCTTC
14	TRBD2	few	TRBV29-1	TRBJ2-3	CSVGGAGGADTQYF	TGCAGCGTTGGCGGAGCGGGAGGCGCAGATACGCAGTATTTT
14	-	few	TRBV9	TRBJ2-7	CASSLRQEYYEQYF	TGTGCCAGCAGCCTCCGACAGGAATACTACGAGCAGTACTTC
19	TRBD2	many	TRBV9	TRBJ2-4	CASSVDPSGGQLAKNIQYF	TGTGCCAGCAGCGTAGACCCTAGCGGGGGGCAGCTAGCCAAAAACATTCAGTACTTC
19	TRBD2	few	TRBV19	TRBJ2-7	CASSPGTSGTVSHTYEQYF	TGTGCCAGTAGCCCGGGGACTAGCGGGACAGTTAGTCACACCTACGAGCAGTACTTC
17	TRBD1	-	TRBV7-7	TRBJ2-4	CARETKGDRVNINIQYF	TGTGCCAGAGAGACAAAGGGGGACAGGGTGAATATCAACATTCAGTACTTC
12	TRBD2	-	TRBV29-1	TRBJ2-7	CSVGGSLNEQYF	TGCAGCGTGGGAGGGAGCCTGAACGAGCAGTACTTC
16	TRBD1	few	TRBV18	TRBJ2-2	CASSPRTGGAPGELFF	TGTGCCAGCTCACCGAGGACAGGGGGAGCTCCCGGGGAGCTGTTTTTT
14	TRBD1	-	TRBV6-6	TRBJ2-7	CASSTGTGVYEQYF	TGTGCCAGCAGCACCGGGACAGGGGTTTACGAGCAGTACTTC
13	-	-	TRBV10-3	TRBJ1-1	CAISVKLDTEAFF	TGTGCCATCAGTGTAAAACTCGACACTGAAGCTTTCTTT
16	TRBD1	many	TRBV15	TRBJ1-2	CATSRVGQGARYGYTF	TGTGCCACCAGCAGAGTCGGACAGGGGGCGCGGTATGGCTACACCTTC